These 20 T cell receptor beta chains came from one sample sequenced in a study of T cells in Graves' hyperthyroidism and ophthalmopathy. Authors of the study amplified TCR beta CDR3 regions from RNA transcripts. The TCR CDR3 was amplified in a first-round RT-PCR using the HTBI primer set. TCRdb re-analysed the multiplex PCR reads in MiXCR, keeping a single row per CDR3 protein. The repertoire consists of around 440,000 distinct CDR3 sequences, with around a sixth occurring once and the leading ten covering around 7.3%. The sequenced material came from blood. The source is a young woman with Graves' hyperthyroidism.

This clonotype was detected ten times or more. The chain uses TRBV7-8 and TRBJ1-1; no definite D call. CDR1 and CDR2 from the germline V gene are SGHVS and FQNEAQ. The CDR3 has 14 amino acids. V was trimmed by 2 bases and J by 4 bases, leaving 11 bases between them. CDR3: CASSLSPVRTEAFF. The CDR3 DNA reads TGTGCCAGCAGCTTATCCCCTGTACGCACTGAAGCTTTCTTT.

The chain carries TRBV12-3 or TRBV12-4 and TRBJ2-7; 9 bases line up with TRBD1. The CDR3 is 15 amino acids. J was trimmed by 3 bases and V by 4 bases; bases with no gene match: 7. CDR3 in DNA: TGTGCCAGCAGTTCCTCCGGGACAGGGAACTACGAGCAGTACTTC. It yields the protein CASSSSGTGNYEQYF.

Many counts were recorded for this clonotype. The J gene is TRBJ1-5, the V gene TRBV28; no firm D call. V lost 1 base, J lost 4 bases, and 11 bases lay in between. The CDR3 spans 15 residues. Germline CDR1 MDHEN, CDR2 SYDVKM. CDR3 amino acids: CASSLSGMANQPQHF. The CDR3 DNA reads TGTGCCAGCAGTTTATCTGGGATGGCGAATCAGCCCCAGCATTTT.

V and J are TRBV28 and TRBJ1-3, with TRBD1 as a possible D gene (6 bases). This CDR3 is built from 15 residues. The germline CDR1 and CDR2 sequences are MDHEN and SYDVKM. V lost 7 bases and J lost 4, with 17 bases in between. The CDR3 region is CASIPTGRSGNTIYF. The DNA for the CDR3 is TGTGCCAGCATACCCACAGGGAGGTCAGGAAACACCATATATTTT.

CDR3 in DNA: TGTGCCAGCAGCTCCCGGACAGGGGTCTCACCCCTCCACTTT. Protein: CASSSRTGVSPLHF. The chain uses TRBV11-2 and TRBJ1-6, with TRBD1 identical over 9 bases. The CDR3 runs to 14 residues. Germline lookup yields CDR1 SGHAT and CDR2 FQNNGV. After removal of 4 bases from V and 10 bases from J, the junction contained 5 bases not matched to a gene.

The sample holds many counts of this clonotype. V and J are TRBV7-9 and TRBJ1-5; D may be TRBD1 (5 bases). There are 16 residues in the CDR3. CDR1 and CDR2 from the germline V gene are SEHNR and FQNEAQ (reference sequence). Trimming removed 0 bases from V and 3 bases from J, with 12 bases in between. CDR3 region: CASSLAGQTFNQPQHF. CDR3 nucleotide sequence: TGTGCCAGCAGCTTAGCGGGGCAGACCTTCAATCAGCCCCAGCATTTT.

The table lists this clonotype with many counts. With a much larger clone just one base away, this may be a read error. The V gene is TRBV2, the J gene TRBJ2-3; 9 bases agree with TRBD1. Looked up from germline, CDR1 is SNHLY and CDR2 is FYNNEI. This CDR3 is built from 15 residues. CDR3 amino acids: CASSFTGGGADMQYF. CDR3 coding DNA: TGTGCCAGCAGTTTTACAGGGGGCGGAGCAGATATGCAGTATTTT.

In this sample, this clonotype turned up many times. This chain joins TRBV11-2 and TRBJ2-7; 8 nucleotides agree with TRBD1. The V and J ends lost 5 bases and 3 bases, in that order; junction bases with no gene match: 3. CDR1 and CDR2 from the germline V gene are SGHAT and FQNNGV. The CDR3 contains 13 residues. CDR3 in DNA: TGTGCCAGCAGCAGGGACAGGCTCTACGAGCAGTACTTC. Its translation: CASSRDRLYEQYF. The entire variable domain, with the rest obtained from reference TRBV11-2 and TRBJ2-7, is as follows: EAGVAQSPRYKIIEKRQSVAFWCNPISGHATLYWYQQILGQGPKLLIQFQNNGVVDDSQLPKDRFSAERLKGVDSTLKIQPAKLEDSAVYLCASSRDRLYEQYFGPGTRLTVT.

The sample holds a few counts of this clonotype. This sequence joins TRBV9 and TRBJ2-1; 7 bases are a match to TRBD2. Germline V gene sequence: CDR1 SGDLS, CDR2 YYNGEE. Losses at the gene ends were 0 bases for V and 4 bases for J; bases not matched to a gene: 4. The CDR3 totals 15 residues. The CDR3 nucleotides read TGTGCCAGCAGCGTAGAGCGGACTAGTTACAATGAGCAGTTCTTC. Amino acids: CASSVERTSYNEQFF.

This clonotype occurred many times. The chain joins TRBV30 to TRBJ1-2; 10 positions agree with TRBD1. With V trimmed by 0 bases and J by 2 bases, 9 bases remained unmatched. This CDR3 contains 17 residues. Germline CDR1 and CDR2: GTSNPN and SVGIG (reference sequence). The CDR3: CAWSVGGDRGLNYGYTF. In DNA, the CDR3 is TGTGCCTGGAGTGTAGGTGGGGACAGGGGCTTGAACTATGGCTACACCTTC.

This clonotype was observed many times. The chain is built from TRBV6-1 and TRBJ2-2; TRBD2 matches at 8 bases. The CDR3 loop spans 16 amino acids. V was pared by 4 bases and J by 3 bases, with 7 bases of the junction left unmatched. Germline CDR1 reads MNHNS; CDR2 reads SASEGT. DNA of the CDR3: TGTGCCAGCAGTGCGAGCGGGAGAGGGGACACCGGGGAGCTGTTTTTT. Amino acid sequence: CASSASGRGDTGELFF.

This clonotype was found many times. The V and J genes are TRBV9 and TRBJ2-7, with D tentatively TRBD1 or TRBD2 (5 bases each). Between the trimmed V and J ends, which lost 7 bases and 5 bases, there was a span of 22 bases. The CDR3 contains 15 residues. Germline CDR1 and CDR2: SGDLS and YYNGEE. The CDR3 is CASSPVGNLGDEQYF. In DNA form, the CDR3 reads TGTGCCAGCTCCCCGGTGGGTAACTTGGGGGACGAGCAGTACTTC.

This clonotype appeared many times. The V gene is TRBV7-2, the J gene TRBJ2-4, with no clear D. In germline, CDR1 is SGHTA, CDR2 FQGNSA. V lost 5 bases to trimming and J lost 6 bases, with 14 bases between them. The CDR3 runs to 14 residues. CDR3 in DNA: TGTGCCAGCAGCCACGGTGGGGTTGCAAACATTCAGTACTTC. This codes for CASSHGGVANIQYF.

This clonotype has ten or more counts. The CDR3 region has the DNA TGCAGCGTTGTTCAGGCAGGGGTGGGTGATCAGCCCCAGCATTTT. It is translated as CSVVQAGVGDQPQHF. This chain uses TRBV29-1 with TRBJ1-5, with a possible D match to TRBD1 (6 bases). Trimming pared 4 bases from V and 5 bases from J, leaving 18 bases between. The germline gives CDR1 SQVTM, CDR2 ANQGSEA. CDR3 length: 15 residues.

This clonotype was recorded many times. V gene TRBV6-5 combines with J gene TRBJ2-7; tentative D call: TRBD1 (6 bases). CDR1 and CDR2 from the germline V gene are MNHEY and SVGAGI. The CDR3 is 16 residues long. V gave up 0 bases and J gave up 3 bases, with 15 bases separating them. The CDR3 reads CASSYSRDTSRYEQYF. CDR3 coding DNA: TGTGCCAGCAGTTACTCGAGGGACACGAGCCGCTACGAGCAGTACTTC.

This chain joins TRBV25-1 and TRBJ1-2, with D perhaps matching TRBD1 (5 bases). Between the trimmed V and J ends, which lost 4 bases and 4 bases, there was a span of 10 bases. The CDR3 runs 13 residues. CDR1 is MGHDK and CDR2 is SYGVNS in the germline V gene. CDR3 region: CASSAGYGYGYTF. The CDR3 region has the DNA TGTGCCAGCAGTGCAGGGTACGGCTATGGCTACACCTTC.

Ten or more counts support this clonotype. The rearrangement uses TRBV27 and TRBJ2-3; tentatively, D is TRBD2 (6 bases). The V and J ends lost 7 bases and 6 bases respectively, with 20 bases between them. The CDR3 loop spans 15 amino acids. The germline CDR1 and CDR2 sequences are MNHEY and SMNVEV (reference sequence). In DNA form, the CDR3 reads TGTGCCAGCAAACAGGCTAGCGCCAACGGGGATACGCAGTATTTT. Translation: CASKQASANGDTQYF.

This clonotype occurred many times. Here the CDR3 reads CSATGTGGNSPLHF. In DNA form, the CDR3 reads TGCAGTGCAACCGGGACAGGCGGAAATTCACCCCTCCACTTT. The chain has TRBV20-1 and TRBJ1-6; 8 bases fit TRBD1. Germline CDR1 is DFQATT and CDR2 is SNEGSKA (reference sequence). The V and J ends lost 6 bases and 7 bases, in that order; junction bases with no gene match: 8. The CDR3 runs to 14 residues.

The table lists this clonotype with a few counts. CDR3: CASSPPGLEMGPARELFF. CDR3 DNA: TGTGCCAGCAGTCCTCCGGGACTAGAAATGGGCCCAGCCCGGGAGCTGTTTTTT. V and J are TRBV27 and TRBJ2-2, with 8 bases identical to TRBD2. This CDR3 spans 18 amino acids. Germline V lookup: CDR1 MNHEY, CDR2 SMNVEV (reference sequence). J gave up 9 bases and V 5 bases, and 20 bases lay outside the gene matches.

The sample holds many counts of this clonotype. The chain employs TRBV6-6 and TRBJ2-7, with TRBD2 matching 8 bases. CDR1 and CDR2 from the germline V gene are MNHNY and SVGAGI (reference sequence). This CDR3 has 16 residues. The trim removed 0 bases at V and 3 bases at J, leaving 7 bases unmatched. CDR3 sequence reads: CASSYSVGAGVYEQYF. DNA of the CDR3: TGTGCCAGCAGTTACTCAGTGGGAGCGGGAGTCTACGAGCAGTACTTC.